Presented here are 14 T cell receptor beta chains from one specimen sequenced in a study of preoperative IRX-2 immunotherapy in early breast cancer. Documented treatment: preoperative locoregional IRX-2 cytokine immunotherapy. Repertoires were generated with immunoSEQ multiplex PCR, while TCRdb's copy carries only in-frame clones and drops some. The table records approximately 30,000 clones, roughly 86% of them present only once. The source material was tumor tissue, sampled after IRX-2 immunotherapy. These receptors all come from a human donor with breast cancer.

The chain is built from TRBV30 and TRBJ1-1, with no clear D. This CDR3 has 13 amino acids. V was cut by 4 bases and J by 3 bases, with 12 bases left in between. CDR1 and CDR2 (germline): GTSNPN, SVGIG (reference sequence). CDR3 in DNA: TGTGCCTGGAAGAGGGAGGGATACACTGAAGCTTTCTTT. Translation gives CAWKREGYTEAFF.

This clone is a singleton in its sample. The gene calls are TRBV6-8 and TRBJ2-5, with D possibly TRBD1 on 6 matching bases. Trimming removed 6 bases from V and 3 bases from J, with 14 bases in between. Germline V gives CDR1 MNHGY, CDR2 SAAAGT. The CDR3 runs to 14 residues. The CDR3 here is CASRAGTTKETQYF. CDR3 DNA sequence: TGTGCCAGCAGGGCCGGGACAACCAAAGAGACCCAGTACTTC.

V is TRBV19 and J is TRBJ2-1; 9 bases agree with TRBD2. The CDR3 is made up of 14 amino acids. V shed 8 bases, J shed 7 bases, and the junction held 9 bases outside the gene matches. From germline, CDR1 is LNHDA and CDR2 SQIVND (reference sequence). CDR3 nucleotide sequence: TGTGCCAGTGCGAGAATAGCGGGAGCAAATGAGCAGTTCTTC. Translated: CASARIAGANEQFF.

The sample holds one count of this clone. The chain employs TRBV28 and TRBJ1-2; no definite D call. The CDR3 has 12 amino acids. V lost 3 bases to trimming and J lost 5 bases, with 7 bases between them. From germline, CDR1 is MDHEN and CDR2 SYDVKM. CDR3 DNA sequence: TGTGCCAGCAGTTTTTACGGGTATGGCTACACCTTC. As protein: CASSFYGYGYTF.

This sequence joins TRBV12-5 and TRBJ1-2; 9 nucleotides align to TRBD1. The V gene's germline CDR1 is LGHNT and CDR2 FRNRAP. This CDR3 has 16 residues. The V and J ends lost 1 base and 5 bases, in that order; junction bases with no gene match: 8. CDR3 residues: CASGLAPLGQGYGYTF. The CDR3 nucleotides read TGTGCTAGTGGTTTGGCCCCCTTGGGACAGGGATATGGCTACACCTTC.

The V gene is TRBV12-5, the J gene TRBJ2-5, with 7 bases identical to TRBD2. The CDR3 consists of 14 residues. Germline CDR1 and CDR2: LGHNT and FRNRAP. CDR3 DNA: TGTGCCAGCACCTCCCTCGCCGGGGGGGAGACCCAGTACTTC. Amino acids: CASTSLAGGETQYF.

The CDR3 here is CASSPIQGLQSSYNEQFF. Written as DNA, the CDR3 is TGTGCCAGCTCACCAATACAGGGACTACAGAGCTCCTACAATGAGCAGTTCTTC. The rearrangement uses TRBV18 and TRBJ2-1, with a tentative D call TRBD2 (7 bases). Germline assignment: CDR1 KGHSH and CDR2 LQKENI. Trimming stripped 2 bases from V and 0 bases from J, with 17 bases between. This CDR3 spans 18 amino acids.

The chain uses TRBV1 and TRBJ1-2. TRBV1 is designated a pseudogene. This CDR3 region has 14 residues. CDR3 in DNA: TGCGCCAGCAGCCAAGACGGGGACGCCTATGGCTACACCTTC. This translates into CASSQDGDAYGYTF.

The rearrangement joins TRBV18 to TRBJ1-4; D gene uncertain. There are 14 residues in the CDR3. Trimming pared 6 bases from V and 4 bases from J, leaving 12 bases between. Germline loops: CDR1 KGHSH, CDR2 LQKENI. In DNA, the CDR3 is TGTGCCAGCTCCGTTAGCGGACTTAATGAAAAACTGTTTTTT. It codes for CASSVSGLNEKLFF.

The CDR3 loop reads CASAWTPDGYYGYTF. In nucleotides, the CDR3 is TGTGCCAGCGCCTGGACCCCGGACGGATACTATGGCTACACCTTC. The chain uses TRBV12-5 and TRBJ1-2; no clear D. The CDR3 runs 15 residues. The germline V gene has CDR1 LGHNT and CDR2 FRNRAP.

The V gene is TRBV14, the J gene TRBJ1-1, with 7 bases lining up with TRBD1. V trimming: 4 bases; J trimming: 4 bases; junction bases outside the gene matches: 12. Germline lookup yields CDR1 SGHDN and CDR2 FVKESK. The CDR3 runs 16 residues. The CDR3 reads CASSPPRQGLGTEAFF. The DNA for the CDR3 is TGTGCCAGCAGCCCCCCCCGACAGGGATTAGGCACTGAAGCTTTCTTT.

This chain links TRBV11-3 with TRBJ2-3; TRBD1 aligns across 9 bases. In germline, CDR1 is SGHNT, CDR2 YENEEA. After removal of 5 bases from V and 2 bases from J, the junction contained 8 bases not matched to a gene. This CDR3 is 16 amino acids long. The CDR3 spells CASSIGTGSPTDTQYF. The DNA of the CDR3 is TGTGCCAGCAGCATCGGGACAGGGTCCCCCACAGATACGCAGTATTTT.

The rearrangement uses TRBV11-3 and TRBJ2-1; 10 nucleotides line up with TRBD2. The V segment lost 5 bases and the J segment 7 bases; nucleotides outside the gene matches: 11. The CDR3 length is 16 residues. In germline, CDR1 is SGHNT, CDR2 YENEEA. CDR3 DNA sequence: TGTGCCAGCAGCCTCGTAGGAGCGGGAGGGACGAATGAGCAGTTCTTC. Its translation is CASSLVGAGGTNEQFF.

CDR3 loop: CASSYSAAGSYEQYF. The CDR3 DNA reads TGTGCCAGCAGTTACTCAGCGGCAGGTTCCTACGAGCAGTACTTC. This sequence joins TRBV6-8 and TRBJ2-7; a possible D gene is TRBD2 (5 bases). The length of the CDR3 is 15 residues. V lost 0 bases and J 1 base, leaving 10 bases between the germline ends. CDR1 and CDR2 from the germline V gene are MNHGY and SAAAGT.